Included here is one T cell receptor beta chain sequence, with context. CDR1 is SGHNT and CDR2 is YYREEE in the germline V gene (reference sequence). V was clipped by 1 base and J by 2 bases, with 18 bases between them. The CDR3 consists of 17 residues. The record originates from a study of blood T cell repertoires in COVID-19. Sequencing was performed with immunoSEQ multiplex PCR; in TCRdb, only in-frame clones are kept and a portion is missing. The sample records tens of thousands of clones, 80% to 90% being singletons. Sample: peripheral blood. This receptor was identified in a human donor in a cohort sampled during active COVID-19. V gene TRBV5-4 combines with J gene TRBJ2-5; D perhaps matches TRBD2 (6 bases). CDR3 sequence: CASSLRLGLGGQETQYF. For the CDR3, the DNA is TGTGCCAGCAGCTTGAGATTGGGGCTTGGAGGGCAAGAGACCCAGTACTTC.